This T cell receptor (beta chain) was sequenced during a study of control samples from healthy donors and cancer patients. The CDR3 contains 15 residues. The germline V gene has CDR1 SGHTS and CDR2 YDEGEE. Trimming shortened V by 2 bases and J by 1 base, and 10 bases separated the two germline ends. TCRdb keeps only in-frame clones here, not all; method: immunoSEQ multiplex PCR. The table shows about 200,000 clones, with approximately 90% occurring only once. J is TRBJ1-5 and V is TRBV5-8; D not certain. Material: blood. The receptor's source is a man younger than 40 in good health. CDR3 nucleotide sequence: TGTGCCAGCAGCTTTCGGGGAGGGAGCAATCAGCCCCAGCATTTT. This gives the protein CASSFRGGSNQPQHF.